This T cell receptor beta chain was observed in a study of T cell responses to AZD1222 COVID-19 vaccine. Clones were sequenced by immunoSEQ multiplex PCR, and TCRdb holds only the in-frame ones, with some missing. Of around 160,000 clones in the sample, approximately 90% were seen once. Details on this clone: Antigen: not known. At the DNA level, this CDR3 is encoded by other sequences in the same sample as well.

Study-level points and caveats: The span of vaccine-associated CD4 TCRs extended across spike, with dominance at 160-218 and 743-854.

Per the germline V gene, CDR1 is MNHEY and CDR2 is SMNVEV (reference sequence). Trimming removed 5 bases at V and 6 bases at J, with 8 bases between. The CDR3 contains 13 residues. The sequenced sample was peripheral blood, obtained 28 days after the second AZD1222 dose. V and J are TRBV27 and TRBJ1-6, with D hard to call. The source is an adult who received the AZD1222 COVID-19 vaccine. The CDR3 sequence: CASSLGINSPLHF. The DNA for the CDR3 is TGTGCCAGCAGTCTGGGTATTAATTCACCCCTCCACTTT.